These 3 T cell receptor beta chains share one sample of origin, sequenced in a study of T cells in Graves' hyperthyroidism and ophthalmopathy. Authors of the study amplified TCR beta CDR3 regions from RNA transcripts. A set of HTBI primers served as the primers for a first-round RT-PCR of the TCR CDR3. TCRdb reprocessed the multiplex PCR reads via MiXCR and lists one record per CDR3 protein. The repertoire consists of hundreds of thousands of distinct CDR3 sequences, with roughly 37% occurring once and the leading ten covering more than 7%. Material for sequencing was blood. The receptors were sampled from a young man with Graves' hyperthyroidism.

At least ten counts were recorded for this clonotype. The chain couples TRBV6-5 to TRBJ2-2; unclear D gene. Germline values: CDR1 MNHEY, CDR2 SVGAGI. V lost 0 bases and J 1 base, leaving 6 bases between the germline ends. This CDR3 comprises 15 residues. DNA for the CDR3: TGTGCCAGCAGTTACTCGTGGGGGAACACCGGGGAGCTGTTTTTT. It codes for CASSYSWGNTGELFF.

The V and J genes are TRBV9 and TRBJ1-6, with 9 bases lining up with TRBD1. V lost 0 bases and J lost 8; bases outside the gene matches: 6. The germline CDR1 and CDR2 sequences are SGDLS and YYNGEE. The CDR3 is 16 amino acids. The CDR3, as DNA: TGTGCCAGCAGCGTAGGCGGCGGGACAGGGTATTCACCCCTCCACTTT. Protein product: CASSVGGGTGYSPLHF.

This clonotype was seen repeatedly, ten times or more. This chain uses TRBV29-1 with TRBJ2-5; TRBD1 might be the D (5 bases). This CDR3 has 13 amino acids. With 4 bases removed from V and 0 bases from J, the gap between germline ends came to 9 bases. Germline loops: CDR1 SQVTM, CDR2 ANQGSEA. CDR3 region: CSVGGRDQETQYF. CDR3 DNA sequence: TGCAGCGTTGGTGGCAGGGACCAAGAGACCCAGTACTTC.